The 23 T cell receptor beta chains in this list originate from one sample, sequenced in a study of blood T cell repertoires in COVID-19. Generated by immunoSEQ multiplex PCR, the TCRdb table keeps only in-frame clones and is missing some. Of about 33,000 clones detected, about 89% appear once; the ten largest clones hold approximately 9.8%. Sequences were obtained from peripheral blood. Every receptor here comes from a human donor with active COVID-19. The donor label of this sample is uncertain.

This chain uses TRBV18 with TRBJ2-3; 7 positions agree with TRBD2. The J segment lost 1 base and the V segment lost 3 bases, leaving 13 bases of the junction unmatched. CDR3 length: 18 residues. Germline V gives CDR1 KGHSH, CDR2 LQKENI. CDR3 bases: TGTGCCAGCTCACCCACCCTCCCCCTAGCGGTGGGCACAGATACGCAGTATTTT. It is translated as CASSPTLPLAVGTDTQYF.

The rearrangement joins TRBV10-3 to TRBJ1-6; 9 bases align to TRBD1. Germline CDR1 ENHRY, CDR2 SYGVKD. The CDR3 totals 17 residues. V was clipped by 0 bases and J by 6 bases; unmatched bases: 6. CDR3 DNA sequence: TGTGCCATCAGTGAGTCGACTCCACAGGGGGCTAATTCACCCCTCCACTTT. It codes for CAISESTPQGANSPLHF.

The chain has TRBV5-8 and TRBJ2-1; 11 nucleotides match TRBD2. The V and J ends lost 4 bases and 10 bases, in that order; junction bases with no gene match: 7. CDR1 SGHTS and CDR2 YDEGEE come from the germline V gene. The CDR3 sequence is 14 residues long. The CDR3 DNA is TGTGCCAGCAGCCTCGGACTAGCGGGCTGGGAGCAGTTCTTC. This encodes CASSLGLAGWEQFF.

The rearrangement links TRBV6-5 to TRBJ2-7; 8 bases map to TRBD2. The CDR3 covers 14 residues. CDR1 is MNHEY and CDR2 is SVGAGI in the germline V gene. The V and J ends lost 2 bases and 2 bases, in that order; junction bases with no gene match: 2. The CDR3 loop reads CASSYGAGAYEQYF. CDR3 nucleotide sequence: TGTGCCAGCAGTTACGGAGCGGGGGCCTACGAGCAGTACTTC.

This chain joins TRBV9 and TRBJ1-2; 9 nucleotides match TRBD1. Germline CDR1 reads SGDLS; CDR2 reads YYNGEE. V shed 3 bases and J 8 bases; nucleotides not matched to a gene: 5. The CDR3 extends over 13 amino acids. The CDR3 spells CASSAGTGLGYTF. DNA of the CDR3: TGTGCCAGCAGCGCCGGGACAGGGCTCGGCTACACCTTC.

The chain recombines TRBV27 with TRBJ1-1; D gene unclear. Germline values: CDR1 MNHEY, CDR2 SMNVEV (reference sequence). The CDR3 has 12 residues. Trimming removed 4 bases at V and 7 bases at J, with 10 bases between. CDR3 sequence reads: CASSSYTSEAFF. The DNA for the CDR3 is TGTGCCAGCAGTTCCTACACTAGTGAAGCTTTCTTT.

V and J are TRBV27 and TRBJ2-6; no firm D call. The CDR3 has 16 residues. V shed 1 base and J shed 4 bases, with 11 bases lying between them. CDR1 MNHEY and CDR2 SMNVEV come from the germline V gene (reference sequence). CDR3 residues: CASSLLVPGGANVLTF. The CDR3 DNA reads as TGTGCCAGCAGTTTATTGGTCCCCGGGGGGGCCAACGTCCTGACTTTC.

The chain recombines TRBV9 with TRBJ2-3; D is possibly TRBD1 (5 bases). V gave up 0 bases and J gave up 0 bases, with 11 bases separating them. This CDR3 is 16 amino acids long. CDR1 is SGDLS and CDR2 is YYNGEE in the germline V gene. In nucleotides, the CDR3 is TGTGCCAGCAGCGTAGGGGGCGCAAGTAGCACAGATACGCAGTATTTT. It translates to CASSVGGASSTDTQYF.

CDR3 nucleotide sequence: TGTGCCAGCAGTGAGCCCCCCTCTAGCGGTCGGAACTACGAGCAGTACTTC. Its protein product is CASSEPPSSGRNYEQYF. The J gene is TRBJ2-7, the V gene TRBV25-1; TRBD2 matches at 7 bases. Germline V gene sequence: CDR1 MGHDK, CDR2 SYGVNS. V shed 3 bases and J 3 bases; nucleotides not matched to a gene: 14. The CDR3 has 17 residues.

V usage is TRBV27 and J usage is TRBJ2-7, with D possibly matching TRBD2 (7 bases). The CDR3 extends over 14 amino acids. CDR1 is MNHEY and CDR2 is SMNVEV in the germline V gene (reference sequence). V was trimmed by 2 bases and J by 5 bases, leaving 13 bases between them. CDR3: CASSLRGTMDEQYF. The CDR3 DNA sequence: TGTGCCAGCAGTTTAAGGGGGACTATGGACGAGCAGTACTTC.

This chain joins TRBV6-2 or TRBV6-3 and TRBJ2-7, with 9 positions matching TRBD1. The CDR3 spans 15 residues. Germline CDR1 and CDR2: MNHEY and SVGEGT. V was pared by 6 bases and J by 0 bases, with 6 bases of the junction left unmatched. Written as DNA, the CDR3 is TGTGCCAGCAGCCCGGGACAGGGAAGCTCCTACGAGCAGTACTTC. Encoded protein: CASSPGQGSSYEQYF.

The chain recombines TRBV6-5 with TRBJ2-1; D unclear. Trimming removed 2 bases from V and 0 bases from J, with 11 bases in between. From germline, CDR1 is MNHEY and CDR2 SVGAGI. The CDR3 consists of 16 residues. CDR3 bases: TGTGCCAGCAGTTACCGCAGGTTTGACTCCTACAATGAGCAGTTCTTC. As protein: CASSYRRFDSYNEQFF.

V gene TRBV5-6 combines with J gene TRBJ2-7; 9 bases are a match to TRBD1. Per the germline V gene, CDR1 is SGHDT and CDR2 is YYEEEE. With 0 bases clipped from V and 2 bases from J, the junction kept 3 bases outside the gene matches. This CDR3 spans 15 amino acids. CDR3 protein: CASSLGDRETYEQYF. CDR3 DNA: TGTGCCAGCAGCTTGGGGGACAGGGAGACCTACGAGCAGTACTTC.

V is TRBV6-5 and J is TRBJ2-7; the match to TRBD1 covers 10 bases. This CDR3 is built from 15 residues. Germline CDR1 is MNHEY and CDR2 is SVGAGI. The trim removed 2 bases at V and 5 bases at J, leaving 6 bases unmatched. The CDR3 DNA reads TGTGCCAGCAGTTACCCCGGGACAGGGGTGAACGAGCAGTACTTC. As protein: CASSYPGTGVNEQYF.

This chain links TRBV5-4 with TRBJ2-3, with D perhaps TRBD2 (6 bases). The CDR3 is 17 amino acids. Germline V CDR1 and CDR2: SGHNT, YYREEE (reference sequence). V lost 4 bases and J lost 0, with 18 bases in between. The CDR3 DNA sequence: TGTGCCAGCAGCCGCTTTAACGGGGGAAGCAGCACAGATACGCAGTATTTT. Translation gives CASSRFNGGSSTDTQYF.

The CDR3 is CAWSFTGSAGNTIYF. In DNA form, the CDR3 reads TGTGCCTGGAGTTTTACAGGATCTGCTGGAAACACCATATATTTT. The chain is built from TRBV30 and TRBJ1-3; D perhaps matches TRBD1 (5 bases). The CDR3 sequence is 15 residues long. Germline values: CDR1 GTSNPN, CDR2 SVGIG (reference sequence). V shed 2 bases and J shed 2 bases, with 13 bases lying between them.

The chain uses TRBV6-2 or TRBV6-3 and TRBJ2-7; TRBD2 matches at 12 bases. Trimming took 4 bases from V and 1 from J; bases not matched to a gene: 17. Germline CDR1 MNHEY, CDR2 SVGEGT. The CDR3 consists of 20 residues. The CDR3 DNA sequence: TGTGCCAGCAGTTTCTCTGTTGCCTCGGGACTAGCGGGTGTTTCCTACGAGCAGTACTTC. Translation gives CASSFSVASGLAGVSYEQYF.

DNA of the CDR3: TGTGCCTGGCTGGGACAGGCAACCTACGGGGGCTACACCTTC. Amino acids: CAWLGQATYGGYTF. This chain links TRBV30 with TRBJ1-2; TRBD1 aligns across 8 bases. The trim removed 5 bases at V and 8 bases at J, leaving 13 bases unmatched. Germline values: CDR1 GTSNPN, CDR2 SVGIG (reference sequence). The CDR3 runs 14 residues. The full variable domain, its missing parts supplied by reference TRBV30 and TRBJ1-2, is SQTIHQWPATLVQPVGSPLSLECTVEGTSNPNLYWYRQAAGRGLQLLFYSVGIGQISSEVPQNLSASRPQDRQFILSSKKLLLSDSGFYLCAWLGQATYGGYTFGSGTRLTVV.

This chain's CDR3 is CASSQDRFGVSYEQYF. As DNA, the CDR3 is TGCGCCAGCAGCCAAGATAGGTTCGGGGTCTCCTACGAGCAGTACTTC. The chain recombines TRBV4-1 with TRBJ2-7, with D possibly TRBD2 on 5 matching bases. Per germline, CDR1 MGHRA and CDR2 YSYEKL. The ends were cut back, 0 bases at V and 0 bases at J, with 12 bases in the middle. CDR3 length equals 16 residues.

The chain employs TRBV27 and TRBJ2-1, with a tentative D call TRBD1 (6 bases). The germline gives CDR1 MNHEY, CDR2 SMNVEV (reference sequence). The CDR3 loop spans 13 amino acids. V lost 6 bases and J 3 bases, leaving 9 bases between the germline ends. The CDR3 DNA sequence: TGTGCCAGCAGCCAGGGACACTACAATGAGCAGTTCTTC. Amino acid sequence: CASSQGHYNEQFF.

This chain links TRBV4-1 with TRBJ2-3, with D tentatively TRBD2 (5 bases). Deletions cut 1 base from V and 0 bases from J, with 11 bases between. This CDR3 is 16 amino acids long. CDR1 and CDR2 from the germline V gene are MGHRA and YSYEKL. The chain's CDR3 is CASSQGGADSTDTQYF. The CDR3 DNA is TGCGCCAGCAGCCAAGGGGGAGCGGATAGCACAGATACGCAGTATTTT.

V gene TRBV7-2 combines with J gene TRBJ2-7; D possibly corresponds to TRBD1 (6 bases). Germline CDR1 SGHTA, CDR2 FQGNSA. The CDR3 loop spans 13 amino acids. The V end lost 1 base, the J end lost 5 bases, and 9 bases lay between the germline ends. CDR3 DNA: TGTGCCAGCAGCTTAGTACAGGGCGACGAGCAGTACTTC. This sequence encodes CASSLVQGDEQYF.

The chain has TRBV10-3 and TRBJ1-6, with 7 positions matching TRBD1. The trim removed 6 bases at V and 10 bases at J, leaving 9 bases unmatched. Germline V gene lookup returns CDR1 ENHRY and CDR2 SYGVKD. The CDR3 spans 14 residues. The DNA for the CDR3 is TGTGCCATCAGGCCCCAGGGGGGAAACTCACCCCTCCACTTT. Amino acid sequence: CAIRPQGGNSPLHF.